The rows below give T cell receptor beta chains drawn from one sample of a study of blood T cell repertoires in COVID-19. Profiling relied on immunoSEQ multiplex PCR, and the TCRdb table lists in-frame clones only, not all of them. The repertoire includes some 140,000 clones, 78% of them detected once, and roughly 1.8% sits in the top ten. The sample consisted of peripheral blood. Receptor source: an elderly man with acute or convalescent COVID-19. The CDR3 runs from the conserved cysteine through the conserved F or W. The D gene is left open where the match is weak. Rows give clone size only sometimes, using once, few, many, or a class for an expanded clone.

clone size	D gene	V gene	J gene	CDR3 protein	CDR3 DNA
once	.	TRBV27	TRBJ1-6	CASSFRYNSPLHF	TGTGCCAGCAGTTTTAGATATAATTCACCCCTCCACTTT
.	.	TRBV12-2	TRBJ2-7	CASRLAMQGQPSSSYEQYF	TGTGCAAGTCGCTTAGCTATGCAGGGCCAACCTTCAAGCTCCTACGAGCAGTACTTC
.	.	TRBV19	TRBJ2-7	CASSPGHLTYEQYF	TGTGCCAGTAGTCCCGGACACCTGACCTACGAGCAGTACTTC
.	TRBD2	TRBV28	TRBJ2-1	CASSFRAGELLYNEQFF	TGTGCCAGCAGTTTTCGAGCGGGGGAGCTCCTCTACAATGAGCAGTTCTTC
.	.	TRBV18	TRBJ1-4	CASSPPGEEKLFF	TGTGCCAGCTCACCCCCCGGGGAAGAAAAACTGTTTTTT
once	.	TRBV3-1/TRBV3-2	TRBJ1-3	CASSQDNAPPIYF	TGTGCCAGCAGCCAAGATAACGCGCCACCCATATATTTT
.	TRBD1	TRBV19	TRBJ1-5	CASSSGQPNQPQHF	TGTGCCAGTAGCTCGGGACAGCCCAATCAGCCCCAGCATTTT
.	.	TRBV27	TRBJ1-2	CASSLRELAGSYTF	TGTGCCAGCAGTCTCCGGGAGCTAGCAGGGAGCTACACCTTC
.	TRBD1	TRBV28	TRBJ2-4	CASSPPGTGKNIQYF	TGTGCCAGCAGTCCTCCCGGGACAGGGAAAAACATTCAGTACTTC
.	.	TRBV3-1/TRBV3-2	TRBJ1-5	CASSPRDGPQHF	TGTGCCAGCAGCCCACGGGATGGGCCCCAGCATTTT
.	.	TRBV6-5	TRBJ1-5	CASKGSSQPQHF	TGTGCCAGCAAAGGGAGTTCTCAGCCCCAGCATTTT
.	.	TRBV9	TRBJ2-5	CASSVVSGQETQYF	TGTGCCAGCAGCGTAGTATCAGGCCAAGAGACCCAGTACTTC
.	.	TRBV6-5	TRBJ2-1	CASRQYNEQFF	TGTGCCAGCAGGCAGTACAATGAGCAGTTCTTC
.	TRBD2	TRBV5-8	TRBJ2-5	CASSPGLAGLGETQYF	TGTGCCAGCAGTCCGGGACTAGCGGGGCTCGGGGAGACCCAGTACTTC
.	.	TRBV7-2	TRBJ1-1	CASSRRGNTEAFF	TGTGCCAGCAGCCGGCGGGGGAACACTGAAGCTTTCTTT
.	TRBD1	TRBV10-3	TRBJ2-3	CAISAAGKGQGKSLSTDTQYF	TGTGCCATCAGTGCGGCGGGGAAGGGACAGGGTAAATCTTTGAGCACAGATACGCAGTATTTT
.	TRBD2	TRBV19	TRBJ2-5	CASSIGAGGRETQYF	TGTGCCAGTAGTATAGGAGCGGGGGGGCGAGAGACCCAGTACTTC
.	.	TRBV6-5	TRBJ2-6	CASSHFSGANVLTF	TGTGCCAGCAGCCATTTCTCTGGGGCCAACGTCCTGACTTTC
.	TRBD1	TRBV27	TRBJ1-4	CASSRQGFALRGTNEKLFF	TGTGCCAGCAGTCGACAGGGTTTCGCGCTCCGGGGCACTAATGAAAAACTGTTTTTT
.	.	TRBV6-5	TRBJ1-1	CASNAQENTEAFF	TGTGCCAGCAACGCCCAGGAGAACACTGAAGCTTTCTTT
.	.	TRBV7-3	TRBJ2-7	CASSYGTLASYEQYF	TGTGCCAGCAGCTACGGGACATTAGCCTCCTACGAGCAGTACTTC
.	TRBD1	TRBV6-5	TRBJ1-3	CASNRDRGSGNTIYF	TGTGCCAGCAATAGGGACAGGGGGTCTGGAAACACCATATATTTT
.	TRBD1	TRBV29-1	TRBJ1-2	CSATTGMEGYTF	TGCAGCGCCACGACAGGGATGGAGGGCTACACCTTC
.	TRBD1	TRBV28	TRBJ2-3	CASSWGTGISTDTQYF	TGTGCCAGCAGTTGGGGGACAGGAATTAGCACAGATACGCAGTATTTT
once	.	TRBV5-1	TRBJ1-1	CASSPPGGRSTEAFF	TGCGCCAGCAGCCCCCCGGGGGGGCGGAGCACTGAAGCTTTCTTT
.	TRBD1	TRBV29-1	TRBJ1-2	CSVADRNYGYTF	TGCAGCGTCGCGGACAGGAACTATGGCTACACCTTC
.	.	TRBV5-1	TRBJ2-1	CASSLDWGAYNEQFF	TGCGCCAGCAGCTTGGATTGGGGGGCCTACAATGAGCAGTTCTTC
.	TRBD1	TRBV9	TRBJ2-6	CASSGPGTGLGANVLTF	TGTGCCAGCAGCGGGCCCGGGACAGGGTTAGGGGCCAACGTCCTGACTTTC
.	TRBD1	TRBV2	TRBJ1-2	CASSRNRGASYGYTF	TGTGCCAGCAGTCGTAACAGGGGTGCAAGCTATGGCTACACCTTC
.	TRBD2	TRBV5-1	TRBJ2-1	CASSLDRGGSYNEQFF	TGCGCCAGCAGCTTGGACCGGGGGGGGTCCTACAATGAGCAGTTCTTC
many	.	TRBV19	TRBJ2-2	CASSMIPPSSGGELFF	TGTGCCAGTAGTATGATCCCACCTAGCTCGGGCGGGGAGCTGTTTTTT